This is a list of T cell receptor beta chains from one sample in a study of T cell responses to AZD1222 COVID-19 vaccine. The data were produced by immunoSEQ multiplex PCR, yet TCRdb's version contains in-frame clones alone and is incomplete. The repertoire includes approximately 100,000 clones, around 83% of them detected once, and around 1.5% sits in the top ten. The sample consisted of peripheral blood, taken on day 0 of AZD1222 vaccination. The receptors shown here come from an adult in good health. Each CDR3 is given with its conserved first and last residue. The D gene is left open where the match is weak. A row's size may be missing; if present it is once, few, many or a size class.

TRBJ2-7,TRBV21-1,NA,NA,TGTGCCAGCAGCAAAGAAAGGTACTCCTACGAGCAGTACTTC,CASSKERYSYEQYF
TRBJ2-7,TRBV3-1/TRBV3-2,once,TRBD1,TGTGCCAGCGGTTGGGGACAGACCTACGAGCAGTACTTC,CASGWGQTYEQYF
TRBJ1-5,TRBV28,NA,NA,TGTGCCAGCTTGACAGAAACCAATCAGCCCCAGCATTTT,CASLTETNQPQHF
TRBJ2-7,TRBV28,NA,NA,TGTGCCAGCATCAAAACGGGATCCTACGAGCAGTACTTC,CASIKTGSYEQYF
TRBJ2-7,TRBV9,NA,NA,TGTGCCAGCAGCGAGGGGGGGCTAGCCTACGAGCAGTACTTC,CASSEGGLAYEQYF
TRBJ2-7,TRBV7-2,NA,TRBD1,TGTGCCAGCAGCTTAGCACAGGGGGCTAACTACGAGCAGTACTTC,CASSLAQGANYEQYF
TRBJ1-2,TRBV3-1/TRBV3-2,NA,NA,TGTGCCAGCAGGAGTTCCTATGGCTACACCTTC,CASRSSYGYTF
TRBJ1-6,TRBV4-3,NA,TRBD1,TGCGCCAGCAGCCCAACCCGGACAGGGCCAAATTCACCCCTCCACTTT,CASSPTRTGPNSPLHF
TRBJ2-5,TRBV20-1,NA,NA,TGCAGTGCTGATTCCCAAGAGACCCAGTACTTC,CSADSQETQYF
TRBJ2-1,TRBV4-1,NA,TRBD2,TGCGCCAGCAGCCAAGATCGGGGGGTCAATGAGCAGTTCTTC,CASSQDRGVNEQFF
TRBJ1-6,TRBV2,NA,NA,TGTGCCAGCATCGGACAGCAGAGCTCCTATAATTCACCCCTCCACTTT,CASIGQQSSYNSPLHF
TRBJ1-6,TRBV30,NA,TRBD1,TGTGCCTGGAGTGCTGGGACAGGGGGTTTCATTAATTCACCCCTCCACTTT,CAWSAGTGGFINSPLHF
TRBJ2-3,TRBV29-1,NA,NA,TGCAGCGTTGAAGCGGCCCCAACAGATACGCAGTATTTT,CSVEAAPTDTQYF
TRBJ1-1,TRBV6-2/TRBV6-3,NA,NA,TGTGCCAGCAGTTACTCGAGTACCGGGGGCCGGACTGAAGCTTTCTTT,CASSYSSTGGRTEAFF
TRBJ2-2,TRBV10-3,NA,NA,TGTGCCATCAGTGAGTCCAGGAGAACCGGGGAGCTGTTTTTT,CAISESRRTGELFF
TRBJ1-1,TRBV12-3/TRBV12-4,once,TRBD1,TGTGCCAGCAGTTTGGGACAGGGCACTGAAGCTTTCTTT,CASSLGQGTEAFF
TRBJ2-7,TRBV11-2,NA,NA,TGTGCCAGCAGCCCGGACCCTCCCGAGCAGTACTTC,CASSPDPPEQYF
TRBJ2-7,TRBV9,NA,NA,TGTGCCAGCAGCGTAGGGGGGAATGTGGGAGCCCTCTACGAGCAGTACTTC,CASSVGGNVGALYEQYF
TRBJ1-2,TRBV3-1/TRBV3-2,NA,NA,TGTGCCAGCAGCCACAGGGAGGGAAATGGCTACACCTTC,CASSHREGNGYTF
TRBJ1-5,TRBV7-3,NA,NA,TGTGCCAGCAGCTTTGGAACTAATCAGCCCCAGCATTTT,CASSFGTNQPQHF
TRBJ2-2,TRBV7-2,few,NA,TGTGCCAGCAGCTTCAACAGGGATACCGGGGAGCTGTTTTTT,CASSFNRDTGELFF
TRBJ2-3,TRBV30,NA,NA,TGTGCCTGGAATAGGATAGATACAGATACGCAGTATTTT,CAWNRIDTDTQYF
TRBJ2-7,TRBV11-2,NA,TRBD1,TGTGCCAGCAGCTTAGAATCACAGGGGAGCTACGAGCAGTACTTC,CASSLESQGSYEQYF
TRBJ1-1,TRBV19,NA,NA,TGTGCCAGTAGTATGGGAATTGAAGCTTTCTTT,CASSMGIEAFF
TRBJ1-3,TRBV6-5,NA,NA,TGTGCCAGCAGTCCCCCCGGGGGCGGAAACACCATATATTTT,CASSPPGGGNTIYF
TRBJ1-5,TRBV28,NA,TRBD1,TGTGCCAGCCGTTCGACAGGGGGGGTTAATCAGCCCCAGCATTTT,CASRSTGGVNQPQHF
TRBJ1-5,TRBV27,NA,TRBD1,TGTGCCACCAGGGGGAGGCCGAACCAGCCCCAGCATTTT,CATRGRPNQPQHF
TRBJ1-4,TRBV28,few,NA,TGTGCCAGCAGTTCTACAGGGAGGGCTAATGAAAAACTGTTTTTT,CASSSTGRANEKLFF
TRBJ1-3,TRBV11-2,NA,NA,TGTGCCAGCAGCTTATCCGGCGGGGGAAACACCATATATTTT,CASSLSGGGNTIYF
TRBJ1-5,TRBV6-1,many,NA,TGTGCCAGCAGTGAAGGCAGGACTAAGGCGGGGCCCCAGCATTTT,CASSEGRTKAGPQHF
TRBJ1-5,TRBV2,NA,NA,TGTGCCAGCAAACCCAACACCGGACAGCCCCAGCATTTT,CASKPNTGQPQHF
TRBJ2-2,TRBV7-2,NA,NA,TGTGCCAGCAGCACGGGACACCTCCGGACCGGGGAGCTGTTTTTT,CASSTGHLRTGELFF
TRBJ2-3,TRBV6-5,NA,NA,TGTGCCAGCGGCCGGGGCGGGAAGAACACAGATACGCAGTATTTT,CASGRGGKNTDTQYF
TRBJ1-2,TRBV5-8,NA,NA,TGTGCCAGCAACCCTTATGGGGCGCGTAGCGATGGCTACACCTTC,CASNPYGARSDGYTF
TRBJ2-1,TRBV7-7,NA,TRBD2,TGTGCTAGCAGCTTCCAGCGGGAGCCACCCTACAATGAGCAGTTCTTC,CASSFQREPPYNEQFF
TRBJ1-1,TRBV28,NA,NA,TGTGCCAGCAAGCCTACCTACAGGTACACTGAAGCTTTCTTT,CASKPTYRYTEAFF
TRBJ1-2,TRBV7-2,NA,NA,TGTGCCAGCAGCTTAGTACAAACCTACACCTTC,CASSLVQTYTF
TRBJ1-1,TRBV5-4,NA,NA,TGTGCCAGCAGCCCCCCCGGAGGAGACACTGAAGCTTTCTTT,CASSPPGGDTEAFF
TRBJ2-2,TRBV21-1,once,NA,TGTGCCAGCAGCGCCTTCCCGGGACTAGCGGGATACACCGGGGAGCTGTTTTTT,CASSAFPGLAGYTGELFF
TRBJ1-5,TRBV19,NA,NA,TGTGCCAGTAGGACAAGTGGGAATCAGCCCCAGCATTTT,CASRTSGNQPQHF
TRBJ2-7,TRBV4-2,few,NA,TGTGCCAGCAGCCAAGGCATGGGGGACTACGAGCAGTACTTC,CASSQGMGDYEQYF
TRBJ1-5,TRBV18,NA,TRBD1,TGTGCCAGCTCCCAGACAGGGGATAATCAGCCCCAGCATTTT,CASSQTGDNQPQHF
TRBJ2-3,TRBV20-1,NA,NA,TGCAGTGCCCGACCCGGGGCGACGCAGTATTTT,CSARPGATQYF
TRBJ1-2,TRBV7-2,NA,TRBD1,TGTGCCAGCAGCTTAAGACAGGGAGGTGGCTACACCTTC,CASSLRQGGGYTF
TRBJ2-1,TRBV10-3,NA,TRBD2,TGTGCCATCAGTGAGTCGGGACTAGCGAACAATGAGCAGTTCTTC,CAISESGLANNEQFF
TRBJ2-4,TRBV5-1,NA,NA,TGCGCCAGCAGCTTGGCCGCGGATGCCAAAAACATTCAGTACTTC,CASSLAADAKNIQYF
TRBJ1-1,TRBV5-1,NA,TRBD1,TGCGCCAGCAGCCCGGGGCGGACAGGGGGCACTGAAGCTTTCTTT,CASSPGRTGGTEAFF
TRBJ2-1,TRBV20-1,NA,NA,TGCAGTGCTAGTAGCGGTAGCGGAGACTACAATGAGCAGTTCTTC,CSASSGSGDYNEQFF
TRBJ2-5,TRBV5-1,NA,TRBD2,TGCGCCAGCAGCGAAGGGACTAGCGGGACAAAGTACCAAGAGACCCAGTACTTC,CASSEGTSGTKYQETQYF
TRBJ2-7,TRBV27,NA,TRBD2,TGTGCCAGCAGTTCCCATTTGGGCCTAGCGGGAGGGCCTTACTACGAGCAGTACTTC,CASSSHLGLAGGPYYEQYF
TRBJ2-2,TRBV19,many,NA,TGTGCCAGTAGTATCCGGGCGGGAACCGGGGAGCTGTTTTTT,CASSIRAGTGELFF
TRBJ2-5,TRBV4-2,NA,NA,TGTGCCAGCAGCCAAAGACGGTCAGGGAGTCCCCAAGAGACCCAGTACTTC,CASSQRRSGSPQETQYF